The next 7 T cell receptor beta chains were all read from a single sample in a study of blood T cell repertoires in COVID-19. Sequenced by immunoSEQ multiplex PCR; TCRdb stores in-frame clones only, minus some. The table includes roughly 140,000 clones, approximately 92% detected once. The specimen sequenced was peripheral blood. These receptors were taken from a woman aged 55-70 years with active COVID-19.

The rearrangement links TRBV18 to TRBJ2-7; TRBD1 matches at 8 bases. The V gene's germline CDR1 is KGHSH and CDR2 LQKENI. The CDR3 totals 14 residues. J gave up 3 bases and V 3 bases, and 4 bases lay outside the gene matches. In DNA, the CDR3 is TGTGCCAGCTCACCCCGAGACAGGGGCTACGAGCAGTACTTC. Amino acid sequence: CASSPRDRGYEQYF.

V and J are TRBV4-2 and TRBJ2-5; 10 bases align to TRBD2. The germline V gene has CDR1 LGHNA and CDR2 YNFKEQ. The CDR3 is 18 residues long. The ends lost 5 bases at V and 0 bases at J; junction bases unmatched: 12. The DNA of the CDR3 is TGTGCCAGCAGCGGCGGAGGGCTAGCGGGAGTGAACCAAGAGACCCAGTACTTC. Its translation: CASSGGGLAGVNQETQYF.

This chain joins TRBV6-1 and TRBJ2-7; TRBD2 agrees at 8 bases. Germline V gives CDR1 MNHNS, CDR2 SASEGT. CDR3 length: 16 residues. Unmatched junction bases numbered 8, after V lost 4 bases and J lost 0 bases. CDR3 loop: CASSGQLADPSYEQYF. CDR3 bases: TGTGCCAGCAGTGGACAACTAGCGGACCCCTCCTACGAGCAGTACTTC.

The chain recombines TRBV6-2 or TRBV6-3 with TRBJ2-7; D call uncertain. The CDR3 extends over 11 amino acids. From germline, CDR1 is MNHEY and CDR2 SVGEGT. V lost 6 bases, J lost 7 bases, and 10 bases lay in between. The CDR3 region is CASSQAWEQYF. CDR3 nucleotides: TGTGCCAGCAGCCAAGCTTGGGAGCAGTACTTC.

The chain recombines TRBV29-1 with TRBJ2-6; 7 nucleotides align to TRBD1. Germline CDR1 and CDR2: SQVTM and ANQGSEA. V shed 4 bases, J shed 0 bases, and the junction held 3 bases outside the gene matches. The CDR3 runs 15 residues. In nucleotides, the CDR3 is TGCAGCGTTGGGGGACAGAGCTCTGGGGCCAACGTCCTGACTTTC. Its protein product is CSVGGQSSGANVLTF.

The chain combines TRBV2 with TRBJ2-5; 8 bases fit TRBD1. The CDR3 totals 15 residues. Germline V gives CDR1 SNHLY, CDR2 FYNNEI. The trim removed 7 bases at V and 4 bases at J, leaving 11 bases unmatched. The CDR3 nucleotides read TGTGCCAGCAATGAGAGGACAGGGTCCGGAGAGACCCAGTACTTC. Protein product: CASNERTGSGETQYF.

This clone occurred once. J is TRBJ1-2 and V is TRBV5-4; 10 nucleotides agree with TRBD1. Germline V CDR1 and CDR2: SGHNT, YYREEE (reference sequence). This CDR3 has 14 residues. Trimming cost V 4 bases and J 4 bases; bases outside gene matches: 4. CDR3 nucleotides: TGTGCCAGCAGCCCTAGACAGGGGGCCTATGGCTACACCTTC. This encodes CASSPRQGAYGYTF.